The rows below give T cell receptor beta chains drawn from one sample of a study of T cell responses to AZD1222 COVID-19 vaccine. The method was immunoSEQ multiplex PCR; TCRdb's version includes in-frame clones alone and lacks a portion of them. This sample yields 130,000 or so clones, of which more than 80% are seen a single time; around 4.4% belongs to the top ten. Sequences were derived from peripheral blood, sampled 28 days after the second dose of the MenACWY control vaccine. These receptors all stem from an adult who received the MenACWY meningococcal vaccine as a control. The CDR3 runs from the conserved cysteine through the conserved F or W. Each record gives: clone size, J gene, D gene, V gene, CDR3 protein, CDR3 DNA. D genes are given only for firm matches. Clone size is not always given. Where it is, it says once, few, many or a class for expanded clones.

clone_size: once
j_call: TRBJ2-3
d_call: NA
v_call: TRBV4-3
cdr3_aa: CASSQERALLRTDTQYF
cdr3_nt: TGCGCCAGCAGCCAAGAGAGGGCACTCCTAAGGACAGATACGCAGTATTTT

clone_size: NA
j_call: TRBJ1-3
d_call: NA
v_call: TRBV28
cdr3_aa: CASSFGAGNTIYF
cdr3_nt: TGTGCCAGCAGTTTTGGAGCGGGAAACACCATATATTTT

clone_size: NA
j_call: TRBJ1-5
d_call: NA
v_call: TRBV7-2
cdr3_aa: CASSFKGGNQPQHF
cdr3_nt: TGTGCCAGCAGCTTTAAAGGGGGTAATCAGCCCCAGCATTTT

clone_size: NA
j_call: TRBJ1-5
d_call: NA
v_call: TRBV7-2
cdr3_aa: CASSLKGGPHSNQPQHF
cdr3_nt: TGTGCCAGCAGCTTAAAGGGGGGGCCCCACAGCAATCAGCCCCAGCATTTT

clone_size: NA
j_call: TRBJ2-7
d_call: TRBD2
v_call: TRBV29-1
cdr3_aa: CSVLAVSSYEQYF
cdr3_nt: TGCAGCGTCCTAGCGGTTAGCTCCTACGAGCAGTACTTC

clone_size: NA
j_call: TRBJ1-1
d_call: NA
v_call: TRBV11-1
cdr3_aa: CASSSGQLRAEAFF
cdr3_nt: TGTGCCAGCAGCTCCGGACAGCTTAGAGCTGAAGCTTTCTTT

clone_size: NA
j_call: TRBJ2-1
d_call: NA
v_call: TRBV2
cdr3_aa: CASRRSKLVYEQFF
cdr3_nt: TGTGCCAGCCGCCGATCGAAACTAGTCTATGAGCAGTTCTTC

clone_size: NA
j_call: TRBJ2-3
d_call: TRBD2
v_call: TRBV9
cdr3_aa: CASSVGLAGPTDTQYF
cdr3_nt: TGTGCCAGCAGCGTAGGGCTAGCGGGACCCACAGATACGCAGTATTTT

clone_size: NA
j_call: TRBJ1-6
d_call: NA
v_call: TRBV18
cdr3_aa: CASFGTVNSPLHF
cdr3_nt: TGTGCCAGCTTCGGGACGGTGAATTCACCCCTCCACTTT

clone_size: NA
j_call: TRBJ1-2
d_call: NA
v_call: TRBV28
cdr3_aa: CASYAEVGYGYTF
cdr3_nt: TGTGCCAGTTATGCGGAAGTAGGCTATGGCTACACCTTC

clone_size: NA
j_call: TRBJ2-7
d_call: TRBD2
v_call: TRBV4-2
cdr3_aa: CASSQGLAYEQYF
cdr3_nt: TGTGCCAGCAGCCAGGGACTAGCTTACGAGCAGTACTTC

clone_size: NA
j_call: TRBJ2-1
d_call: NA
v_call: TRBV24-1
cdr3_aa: CATSDFLDSYNEQFF
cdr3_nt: TGTGCCACCAGTGACTTTCTCGACAGTTACAATGAGCAGTTCTTC

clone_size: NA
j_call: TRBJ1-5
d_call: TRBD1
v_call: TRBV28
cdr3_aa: CASLDATGASNQPQHF
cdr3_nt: TGTGCCAGCCTCGACGCGACAGGGGCGAGCAATCAGCCCCAGCATTTT

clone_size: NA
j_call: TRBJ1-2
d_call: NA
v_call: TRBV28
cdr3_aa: CASLRQVGGLHGYTF
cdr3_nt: TGTGCCAGCCTACGACAGGTAGGAGGGCTACATGGCTACACCTTC

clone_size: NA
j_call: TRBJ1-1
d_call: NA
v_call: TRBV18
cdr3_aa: CASSDRSVGNTEAFF
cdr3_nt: TGTGCCAGCTCAGACCGCTCGGTAGGGAACACTGAAGCTTTCTTT

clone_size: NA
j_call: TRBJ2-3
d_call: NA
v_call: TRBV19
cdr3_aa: CASTTTFSTDTQYF
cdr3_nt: TGTGCCAGTACTACTACCTTTAGCACAGATACGCAGTATTTT

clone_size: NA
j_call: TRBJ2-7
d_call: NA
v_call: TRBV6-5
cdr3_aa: CASSYSIGQGEHEQYF
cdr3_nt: TGTGCCAGCAGTTACTCGATTGGTCAGGGAGAGCACGAGCAGTACTTC

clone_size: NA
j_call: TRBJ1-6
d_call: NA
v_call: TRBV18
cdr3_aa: CASSPGGPHSSYNSPLHF
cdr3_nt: TGTGCCAGCTCACCGGGGGGGCCTCACAGCTCCTATAATTCACCCCTCCACTTT

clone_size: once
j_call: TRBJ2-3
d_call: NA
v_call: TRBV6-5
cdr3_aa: CASSSPAGSTDTQYF
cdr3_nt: TGTGCCAGCAGTTCTCCGGCGGGGAGCACAGATACGCAGTATTTT

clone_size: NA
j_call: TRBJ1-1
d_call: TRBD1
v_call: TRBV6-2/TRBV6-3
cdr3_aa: CASSWGPGTGSPNTEAFF
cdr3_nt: TGTGCCAGCAGTTGGGGGCCCGGGACAGGTTCCCCGAACACTGAAGCTTTCTTT

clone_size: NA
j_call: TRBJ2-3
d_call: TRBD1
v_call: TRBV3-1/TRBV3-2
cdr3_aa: CASSQERTGYPPYTQYF
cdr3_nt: TGTGCCAGCAGCCAAGAGAGGACAGGATATCCCCCGTATACGCAGTATTTT

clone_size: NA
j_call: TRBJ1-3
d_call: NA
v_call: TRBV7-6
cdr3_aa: CASSFSHFISGNTIYF
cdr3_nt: TGTGCCAGCAGCTTTTCCCATTTTATCTCTGGAAACACCATATATTTT

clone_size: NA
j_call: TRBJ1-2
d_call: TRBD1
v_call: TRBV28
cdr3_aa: CASKPGGDNYGYTF
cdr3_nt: TGTGCCAGCAAACCAGGGGGCGATAACTATGGCTACACCTTC

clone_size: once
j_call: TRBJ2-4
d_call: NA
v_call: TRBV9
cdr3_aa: CASSATTGAKNIQYF
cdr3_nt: TGTGCCAGCAGCGCTACCACAGGAGCCAAAAACATTCAGTACTTC

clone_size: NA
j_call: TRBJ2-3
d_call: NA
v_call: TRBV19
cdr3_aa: CASSIGWVGTDTQYF
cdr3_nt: TGTGCCAGTAGTATCGGGTGGGTTGGTACAGATACGCAGTATTTT

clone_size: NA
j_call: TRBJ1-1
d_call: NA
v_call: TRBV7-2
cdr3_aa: CASRPGGRGGTEAFF
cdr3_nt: TGTGCCAGCAGACCCGGGGGTCGCGGGGGCACTGAAGCTTTCTTT

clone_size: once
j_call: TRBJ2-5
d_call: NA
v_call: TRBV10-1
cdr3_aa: CASSELGMEETQYF
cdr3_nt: TGCGCCAGCAGTGAACTCGGAATGGAAGAGACCCAGTACTTC

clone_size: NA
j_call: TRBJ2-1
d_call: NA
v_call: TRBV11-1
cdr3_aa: CASSLGDPSTPEQFF
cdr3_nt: TGTGCCAGCAGCTTAGGGGACCCCAGTACACCTGAGCAGTTCTTC

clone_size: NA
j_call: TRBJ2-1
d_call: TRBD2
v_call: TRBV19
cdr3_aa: CASTQREVYNEQFF
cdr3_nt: TGTGCCAGCACCCAGCGGGAGGTTTACAATGAGCAGTTCTTC

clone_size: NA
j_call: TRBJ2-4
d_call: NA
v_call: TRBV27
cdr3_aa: CASSPRRQGGYGENIQYF
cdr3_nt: TGTGCCAGCAGCCCGCGGCGGCAGGGGGGCTACGGGGAAAACATTCAGTACTTC

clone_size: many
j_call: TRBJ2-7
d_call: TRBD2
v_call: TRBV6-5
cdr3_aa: CAGATSEAYEQYF
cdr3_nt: TGTGCCGGGGCCACTAGCGAAGCCTACGAGCAGTACTTC

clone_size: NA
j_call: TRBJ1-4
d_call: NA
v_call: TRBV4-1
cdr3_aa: CASSPWGSGDEKLFF
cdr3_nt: TGCGCCAGCAGCCCCTGGGGTAGTGGGGATGAAAAACTGTTTTTT

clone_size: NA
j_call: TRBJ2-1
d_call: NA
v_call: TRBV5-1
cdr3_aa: CASSLWASRGVPGSYNEQFF
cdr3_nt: TGCGCCAGCAGCTTGTGGGCGTCTAGGGGGGTCCCGGGCTCCTACAATGAGCAGTTCTTC

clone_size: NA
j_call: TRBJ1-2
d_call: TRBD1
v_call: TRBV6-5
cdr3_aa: CASIHIIGQGVGYTF
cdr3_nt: TGTGCCAGCATCCACATCATCGGACAGGGAGTCGGCTACACCTTC

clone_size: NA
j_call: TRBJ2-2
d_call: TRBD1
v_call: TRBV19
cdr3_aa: CASSKWDSPNTGELFF
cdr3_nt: TGTGCCAGTAGTAAGTGGGACAGCCCGAACACCGGGGAGCTGTTTTTT

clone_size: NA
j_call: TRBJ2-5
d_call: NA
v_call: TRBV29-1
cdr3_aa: CSVVPAGETQYF
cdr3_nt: TGCAGCGTTGTTCCAGCGGGCGAAACCCAGTACTTC

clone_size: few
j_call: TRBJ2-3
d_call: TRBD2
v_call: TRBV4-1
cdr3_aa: CASSQLAGESDTQYF
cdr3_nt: TGCGCCAGCAGCCAACTAGCGGGAGAATCCGATACGCAGTATTTT

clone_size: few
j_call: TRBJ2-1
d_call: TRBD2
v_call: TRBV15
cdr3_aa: CATSLGSGSTYNEQFF
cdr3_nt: TGTGCCACCAGCCTCGGCAGCGGGAGTACCTACAATGAGCAGTTCTTC

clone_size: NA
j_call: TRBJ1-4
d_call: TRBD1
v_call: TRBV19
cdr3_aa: CASSKQTGVTNEKLFF
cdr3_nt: TGTGCCAGTAGTAAACAAACAGGGGTCACTAATGAAAAACTGTTTTTT

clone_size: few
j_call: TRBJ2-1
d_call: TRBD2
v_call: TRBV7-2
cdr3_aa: CASSLAVSGGAFLNEQFF
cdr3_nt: TGTGCCAGCAGCTTAGCGGTTAGCGGGGGGGCCTTTCTCAATGAGCAGTTCTTC

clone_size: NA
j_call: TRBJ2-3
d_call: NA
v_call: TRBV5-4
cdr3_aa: CASNAESDTQYF
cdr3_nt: TGTGCCAGCAATGCGGAATCAGATACGCAGTATTTT

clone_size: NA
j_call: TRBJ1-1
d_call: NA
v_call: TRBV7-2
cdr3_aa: CASSLVHREDTEAFF
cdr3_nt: TGTGCCAGCAGCTTAGTCCACAGGGAAGACACTGAAGCTTTCTTT

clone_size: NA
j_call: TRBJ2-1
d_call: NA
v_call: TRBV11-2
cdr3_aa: CASRVAGPSSYNEQFF
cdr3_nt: TGTGCCAGCAGAGTGGCAGGGCCAAGCTCCTACAATGAGCAGTTCTTC

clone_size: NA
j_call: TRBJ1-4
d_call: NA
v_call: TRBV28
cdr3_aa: CASSLASGYEKLFF
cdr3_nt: TGTGCCAGCAGTCTCGCCTCGGGATATGAAAAACTGTTTTTT

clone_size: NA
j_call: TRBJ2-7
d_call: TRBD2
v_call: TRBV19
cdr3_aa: CASSIASGRPYEQYF
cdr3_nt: TGTGCCAGTAGTATCGCTAGCGGGAGGCCCTACGAGCAGTACTTC

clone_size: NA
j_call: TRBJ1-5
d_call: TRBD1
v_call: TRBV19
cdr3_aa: CASSILQGAQQPQHF
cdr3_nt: TGTGCCAGTAGTATCCTTCAGGGGGCCCAACAGCCCCAGCATTTT

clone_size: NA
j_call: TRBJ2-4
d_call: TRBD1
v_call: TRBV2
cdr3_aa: CASKGGQGAVKNIQYF
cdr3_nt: TGTGCCAGCAAGGGAGGACAGGGGGCCGTCAAAAACATTCAGTACTTC

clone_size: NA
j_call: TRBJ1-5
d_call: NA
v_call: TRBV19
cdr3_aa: CASTSHGGVYSNQPQHF
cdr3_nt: TGTGCCAGTACCTCCCACGGGGGCGTCTATAGCAATCAGCCCCAGCATTTT

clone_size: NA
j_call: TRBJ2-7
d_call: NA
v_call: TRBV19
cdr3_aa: CASSIVATQSGEQYF
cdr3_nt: TGTGCCAGTAGTATAGTGGCTACCCAGAGTGGGGAGCAGTACTTC

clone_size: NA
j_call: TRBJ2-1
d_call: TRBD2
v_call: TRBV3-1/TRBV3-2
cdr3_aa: CASSQGQRGGNEQFF
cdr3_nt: TGTGCCAGCAGCCAAGGCCAGCGGGGGGGCAATGAGCAGTTCTTC

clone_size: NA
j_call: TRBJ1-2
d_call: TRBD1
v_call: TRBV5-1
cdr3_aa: CASSLDRTGDGGYTF
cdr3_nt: TGCGCCAGCAGCTTGGACCGGACAGGGGATGGCGGCTACACCTTC

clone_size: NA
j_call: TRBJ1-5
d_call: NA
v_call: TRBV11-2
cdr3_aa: CASSRGTVSNQPQHF
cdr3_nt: TGTGCCAGCAGCAGAGGGACGGTGAGCAATCAGCCCCAGCATTTT

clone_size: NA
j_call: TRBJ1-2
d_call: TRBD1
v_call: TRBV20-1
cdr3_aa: CSATQTGGYIF
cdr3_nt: TGCAGTGCTACGCAGACAGGGGGCTACATCTTC

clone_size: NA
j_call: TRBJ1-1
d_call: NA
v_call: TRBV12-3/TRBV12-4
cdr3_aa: CASRDMLNTEAFF
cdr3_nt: TGTGCCAGCCGTGACATGTTGAACACTGAAGCTTTCTTT

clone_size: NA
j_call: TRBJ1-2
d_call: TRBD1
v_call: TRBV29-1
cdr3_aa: CSVEAGQGNYGYTF
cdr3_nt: TGCAGCGTTGAAGCGGGACAGGGAAACTATGGCTACACCTTC

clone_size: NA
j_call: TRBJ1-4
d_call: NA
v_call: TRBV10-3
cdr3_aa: CAISERDERGEKLFF
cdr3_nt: TGTGCCATCAGTGAGAGAGACGAGCGGGGTGAAAAACTGTTTTTT

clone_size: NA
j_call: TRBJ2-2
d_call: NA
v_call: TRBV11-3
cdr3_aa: CASSPRNTGELFF
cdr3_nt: TGTGCCAGCAGCCCCCGTAACACCGGGGAGCTGTTTTTT

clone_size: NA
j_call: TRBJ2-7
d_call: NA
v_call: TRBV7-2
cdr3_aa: CASSSRRLYEQYF
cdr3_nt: TGTGCCAGCAGCTCTCGACGACTATACGAGCAGTACTTC